The 14 T cell receptor beta chains below come from one sample, sequenced in a study of molecular identifiers for immune sequencing clone quantification. TCRdb processed the PCR reads anew with MiXCR; each CDR3 protein has one entry. Of around 480,000 distinct CDR3 sequences listed, 20% to 25% were seen once; the top ten hold around 0.84%. The sequenced material came from naive CD8+ T cells from blood, with Jurkat cell RNA spiked in. Subset indicated: FACS-sorted CD8+CD4-CCR7+CD45RA+ naive T cells. The receptors come from a human donor in good health. Some libraries in this study had Jurkat cell RNA spiked in.

V is TRBV28 and J is TRBJ1-1; D possibly corresponds to TRBD1 (6 bases). CDR3 size: 17 residues. Germline loops: CDR1 MDHEN, CDR2 SYDVKM. The germline V and J ends were trimmed by 7 bases and 1 base, with 22 bases remaining between them. The CDR3 here is CASNSGSRGARNTEAFF. Here the CDR3 DNA reads TGTGCCAGCAACAGTGGGTCGAGGGGGGCCCGGAACACTGAAGCTTTCTTT.

The V gene is TRBV19, the J gene TRBJ2-5; 9 nucleotides align to TRBD1. The germline gives CDR1 LNHDA, CDR2 SQIVND (reference sequence). The CDR3 totals 14 residues. Losses at the gene ends were 10 bases for V and 1 base for J; bases not matched to a gene: 7. CDR3 bases: TGTGCCATTTACAGGGGGCCTTTCCAAGAGACCCAGTACTTC. Its protein product is CAIYRGPFQETQYF.

This clonotype has ten or more counts. The chain is built from TRBV7-2 and TRBJ2-7; D call uncertain. The CDR3 extends over 14 amino acids. CDR1 and CDR2 from the germline V gene are SGHTA and FQGNSA. Trimming took off 6 bases at V and 3 bases at J, with 15 bases between the two ends. The CDR3 spells CASSSSGQNYEQYF. DNA for the CDR3: TGTGCCAGCAGTTCTAGTGGGCAGAACTACGAGCAGTACTTC.

The chain is built from TRBV28 and TRBJ1-1; the D is unclear. CDR3 length: 12 amino acids. Looked up from germline, CDR1 is MDHEN and CDR2 is SYDVKM. Written as DNA, the CDR3 is TGTGTCGTAGGCGGGTTTGCTCTTGAAGCTTTCTTT. This encodes CVVGGFALEAFF. Drawing the rest from reference TRBV28 and TRBJ1-1, the complete variable domain is DVKVTQSSRYLVKRTGEKVFLECVQDMDHENMFWYRQDPGLGLRLIYFSYDVKMKEKGDIPEGYSVSREKKERFSLILESASTNQTSMYLCVVGGFALEAFFGQGTRLTVV.

Many counts were recorded for this clonotype. The rearrangement joins TRBV23-1 to TRBJ1-5; D gene ambiguous. TRBV23-1 is an ORF; its function is uncertain. Trimming pared 0 bases from V and 8 bases from J, leaving 17 bases between. The CDR3 runs 16 residues. CDR3 sequence (DNA): TGCGCCAGCAGTCAATCGCCGGGCGAGGTCAAGGAGCCCCAGCATTTT. It codes for CASSQSPGEVKEPQHF.

On this clonotype: No conserved phenylalanine or tryptophan is present at the end of the CDR3, so a read error is the likely explanation. The genes are TRBV7-7 and TRBJ2-2; unclear D gene. The CDR3 is 14 residues long. The germline gives CDR1 SSHAT, CDR2 FNYEAQ (reference sequence). The CDR3 loop reads CASSLAGSTGELFL. The DNA of the CDR3 is TGTGCTAGCAGCTTAGCTGGATCCACCGGGGAGCTGTTTCTT.

This clonotype was seen at least ten times. The chain combines TRBV10-2 with TRBJ2-3; 7 nucleotides match TRBD1. The CDR3 has 13 residues. Germline loops: CDR1 WSHSY, CDR2 SAAADI. After removal of 7 bases from V and 4 bases from J, the junction contained 5 bases not matched to a gene. CDR3 region: CASKTGIPDTQYF. The CDR3 DNA is TGCGCCAGCAAGACAGGGATCCCAGATACGCAGTATTTT.

The chain links TRBV5-6 to TRBJ2-1, with unresolved D. The germline gives CDR1 SGHDT, CDR2 YYEEEE. There are 15 residues in the CDR3. Trimming pared 0 bases from V and 0 bases from J, leaving 7 bases between. CDR3 amino acids: CASSLDRPSYNEQFF. In DNA, the CDR3 is TGTGCCAGCAGCTTGGACAGACCCTCCTACAATGAGCAGTTCTTC.

In its sample, this clonotype was seen once. A much bigger clone sits one base away, suggesting this may be a read error. The rearrangement uses TRBV29-1 and TRBJ2-2, with D maybe TRBD1 (6 bases). This CDR3 has 12 residues. Germline CDR1 reads SQVTM; CDR2 reads ANQGSEA. The CDR3 DNA reads TGCAGCGGGACAGCGAACACCGGGGAGCCGTTTTTT. Its translation is CSGTANTGEPFF.

At least ten counts were recorded for this clonotype. The V and J genes are TRBV5-4 and TRBJ2-7, with 7 bases identical to TRBD2. The trim removed 0 bases at V and 0 bases at J, leaving 3 bases unmatched. Germline CDR1 is SGHNT and CDR2 is YYREEE (reference sequence). CDR3 length: 15 residues. CDR3: CASSLVSSGSYEQYF. Written as DNA, the CDR3 is TGTGCCAGCAGCTTGGTGTCTAGCGGCTCCTACGAGCAGTACTTC.

This clonotype was detected many times. The chain joins TRBV7-2 to TRBJ1-1; 9 nucleotides agree with TRBD1. With V trimmed by 4 bases and J by 3 bases, 3 bases remained unmatched. Germline V gives CDR1 SGHTA, CDR2 FQGNSA. The length of the CDR3 is 14 residues. The CDR3 DNA is TGTGCCAGCAGCTCACAGGGGGCGGACACTGAAGCTTTCTTT. Encoded protein: CASSSQGADTEAFF.

This chain joins TRBV4-1 and TRBJ2-1; 9 nucleotides align to TRBD2. Germline loops: CDR1 MGHRA, CDR2 YSYEKL. Trimming removed 0 bases from V and 4 bases from J; junction bases left unmatched: 10. CDR3 length equals 18 residues. Here the CDR3 DNA reads TGCGCCAGCAGCCAAGAGGGGGTCGGGCTAGCGGGATACAATGAGCAGTTCTTC. Translation: CASSQEGVGLAGYNEQFF.

This chain uses TRBV27 with TRBJ1-2, with 8 bases lining up with TRBD1. The CDR3 contains 14 residues. The V segment lost 3 bases and the J segment 4 bases; nucleotides outside the gene matches: 4. CDR1 is MNHEY, CDR2 SMNVEV, per germline (reference sequence). CDR3 in DNA: TGTGCCAGCAGTTTTGGGACAGGTGCCTATGGCTACACCTTC. Translation gives CASSFGTGAYGYTF.

This clonotype appeared many times. The CDR3 DNA follows: TGTGCCAGCACCCCACAAGGCACTGAAGCTTTCTTT. As protein: CASTPQGTEAFF. The chain carries TRBV6-6 and TRBJ1-1, with D unresolved. The CDR3 is made up of 12 amino acids. The V end was cut by 7 bases, the J end by 4 bases, with 10 bases between. CDR1 is MNHNY, CDR2 SVGAGI, per germline (reference sequence).